The clone carrying this TCR beta chain was seen only once. Trimming cost V 0 bases and J 9 bases, with 7 bases left between them. The CDR3 spans 12 residues. In germline, CDR1 is SGHRS, CDR2 YFSETQ. The data were obtained in a study of blood T cells in healthy people across ages. Primed by a sample-barcoded 5' primer and a J-beta primer mix, a second PCR proceeded for 7 to 11 cycles. Every molecule of cDNA carried a tag from a template-switch adaptor with 12 random nucleotides. TCRdb re-called the 5' RACE reads through MiXCR, storing one row per CDR3 protein. The sample lists about 580,000 distinct CDR3 sequences, 40% to 55% occurring once.

The chain employs TRBV5-1 and TRBJ2-1; D perhaps matches TRBD2 (5 bases). The TCR sequence derives from an elderly man in good health. What was sequenced was blood. Here the CDR3 DNA reads TGCGCCAGCAGCTTGGAAGGGAGTGAGCAGTTCTTC. Translating it yields CASSLEGSEQFF. Based on the CDR3 plus reference TRBV5-1 and TRBJ2-1, the full variable domain is KAGVTQTPRYLIKTRGQQVTLSCSPISGHRSVSWYQQTPGQGLQFLFEYFSETQRNKGNFPGRFSGRQFSNSRSEMNVSTLELGDSALYLCASSLEGSEQFFGPGTRLTVL.